Listed below are T cell receptor beta chains from one sample, sequenced in a study of molecular identifiers for immune sequencing clone quantification. TCRdb redid the calling of the PCR reads with MiXCR, one entry per CDR3 protein. This table holds 9,500 to 15,000 distinct CDR3 sequences, roughly 15% found once. Source material: naive CD8+ T cells from blood, with Jurkat cell RNA spiked in. All receptors come from a human donor in good health. Some libraries in this study had Jurkat cell RNA spiked in. The CDR3 runs from the conserved cysteine through the conserved F or W. Each record gives: J gene, clone size, D gene, V gene, CDR3 DNA, CDR3 protein. A D gene is named only where the DNA matches it firmly. Size is stated for part of the rows, as once, few or many counts, or as a class when the clone is expanded.

>TRBJ2-1|many|TRBD2|TRBV2
TGTGCCAGCAGTGAAAGAGCGACTAGCGGCTACAATGAGCAGTTCTTC
CASSERATSGYNEQFF
>TRBJ2-2|few|TRBD1|TRBV27
TGTGCCAGCAGTCTACTACAGGGGAAGAACACCGGGGAGCTGTTTTTT
CASSLLQGKNTGELFF
>TRBJ2-6|NA|NA|TRBV27
TGTGCCAGCAGTTCCCCAGGGGCCAACGTCCTGACTTTC
CASSSPGANVLTF
>TRBJ2-7|medium-sized|NA|TRBV20-1
TGCAGTGCTAGGTCGTTGCGTGGGGAGAGCTACGAGCAGTACTTC
CSARSLRGESYEQYF
>TRBJ2-3|many|TRBD2|TRBV6-1
TGTGCCAGCAGTGAAAGGCTAGCGGGAGTGCAAGATACGCAGTATTTT
CASSERLAGVQDTQYF
>TRBJ2-7|medium-sized|NA|TRBV20-1
TGCAGTGCTAGCGCGGCGGGGAGTTGGGAGCAGTACTTC
CSASAAGSWEQYF
>TRBJ1-1|medium-sized|TRBD1|TRBV7-9
TGTGCCAGCAGCCTACGGGACAGGGGGCTGGCGACTGAAGCTTTCTTT
CASSLRDRGLATEAFF
>TRBJ2-7|many|NA|TRBV6-1
TGTGCCAGCAGTGAAATCCCGGAAAACTACGAGCAGTACTTC
CASSEIPENYEQYF
>TRBJ2-6|many|NA|TRBV19
TGTGCCAGTAGTATCAATGGGGCAGGGGCCAACGTCCTGACTTTC
CASSINGAGANVLTF
>TRBJ1-1|few|NA|TRBV7-8
TGTGCCAGCAGCTTAAGGGGGACGGAGGAAGCTTTCTTT
CASSLRGTEEAFF
>TRBJ1-1|NA|NA|TRBV2
TGTGCCAGCACTGGAGCAAATGAAGCTTTCTTT
CASTGANEAFF
>TRBJ2-7|many|NA|TRBV27
TGTGCCAGCGGTCCTTTGGAGCAGTACTTC
CASGPLEQYF
>TRBJ2-5|NA|NA|TRBV11-2
TGTGCCAGCAGCTTCGTGGAGACCCAGTACTTC
CASSFVETQYF
>TRBJ2-2|medium-sized|NA|TRBV6-5
TGTGCCAGCAGTTATTCTGGCGGGTTGGTTACCGGGGAGCTGTTTTTT
CASSYSGGLVTGELFF
>TRBJ2-7|NA|TRBD2|TRBV9
TGTGCCAGCAGCGGGGGGGGGATTTCGTACGAGCAGTACTTC
CASSGGGISYEQYF
>TRBJ1-1|many|NA|TRBV28
TGTGCCAGCAGTACTTCCAGGGAAACCACTGAAGCTTTCTTT
CASSTSRETTEAFF
>TRBJ1-1|medium-sized|NA|TRBV29-1
TGCAGCGTTGAAGATCTCCGGAACACTGAAGCTTTCTTT
CSVEDLRNTEAFF
>TRBJ2-5|medium-sized|TRBD2|TRBV28
TGTGCCAGCAGTTTATATCGTGGACCGGGAGGAGGGTCCCAGTACTTC
CASSLYRGPGGGSQYF
>TRBJ2-5|medium-sized|NA|TRBV3-1
TGTGCCAGCAGCCATAACGCGGACCTGGAGACCCAGTACTTC
CASSHNADLETQYF
>TRBJ2-5|many|NA|TRBV7-9
TGTGCCAGCAGCTTCCTGGCAGAGACCCAGTACTTC
CASSFLAETQYF
>TRBJ2-7|NA|NA|TRBV7-8
TGTGCCAGCAGCTTATTTGAGGTCTCATTGGCCTCCTACGAGCAGTACTTC
CASSLFEVSLASYEQYF
>TRBJ2-3|medium-sized|TRBD2|TRBV27
TGTGCCAGCACTGGACTAGCGGGAGGAGGGACAGATACGCAGTATTTT
CASTGLAGGGTDTQYF
>TRBJ2-3|many|TRBD2|TRBV27
TGTGCCAGCAGTCCGGGACTAGCGGAGGGCACAGATACGCAGTATTTT
CASSPGLAEGTDTQYF
>TRBJ1-1|medium-sized|NA|TRBV20-1
TGCAGTGCCCTTCCCTACGGGACGACTGAAGCTTTCTTT
CSALPYGTTEAFF
>TRBJ2-1|medium-sized|NA|TRBV4-3
TGCGCCAGCAGCCAAGATTGGGCCGACAATGAGCAGTTCTTC
CASSQDWADNEQFF
>TRBJ2-2|many|NA|TRBV6-5
TGTGCCAGCAGGAGTGGGGAAACGGGGGAGCTGTTTTTT
CASRSGETGELFF
>TRBJ1-2|medium-sized|NA|TRBV4-1
TGCGCCAGCAGCCAAGATTTCCAGGGTCTATTCTATGGCTACACCTTC
CASSQDFQGLFYGYTF
>TRBJ2-7|medium-sized|NA|TRBV25-1
TGTGCCAGCAGTGAATCACAGGGCTGGAGCTCCTACGAGCAGTACTTC
CASSESQGWSSYEQYF
>TRBJ2-1|many|NA|TRBV20-1
TGCAGTGCTAGAGATGTCGGCTACAATGAGCAGTTCTTC
CSARDVGYNEQFF